This entry is about one T cell receptor beta chain. Using immunoSEQ multiplex PCR, the repertoire was profiled, and TCRdb retains in-frame clones only, with some absent. Among 150,000 or so clones listed, roughly 82% were seen once. The data were taken from a study of blood T cell repertoires in COVID-19. Study overall: PBMCs, B-cell-depleted T cells, or T cells were the source of the cDNA or gDNA that made up the material.

V lost 3 bases, J lost 8 bases, and 8 bases stayed unmatched. The CDR3 totals 15 residues. Germline V gene data show CDR1 as SNHLY and CDR2 as FYNNEI. Specimen: peripheral blood. The TCR originated in a human donor with acute or convalescent COVID-19. The donor label of this sample is uncertain. The chain couples TRBV2 to TRBJ1-4; 8 bases match TRBD1. Here the CDR3 DNA reads TGTGCCAGCAGTGACCAGGGGGCTAAGAGGGAAAAACTGTTTTTT. Protein: CASSDQGAKREKLFF.